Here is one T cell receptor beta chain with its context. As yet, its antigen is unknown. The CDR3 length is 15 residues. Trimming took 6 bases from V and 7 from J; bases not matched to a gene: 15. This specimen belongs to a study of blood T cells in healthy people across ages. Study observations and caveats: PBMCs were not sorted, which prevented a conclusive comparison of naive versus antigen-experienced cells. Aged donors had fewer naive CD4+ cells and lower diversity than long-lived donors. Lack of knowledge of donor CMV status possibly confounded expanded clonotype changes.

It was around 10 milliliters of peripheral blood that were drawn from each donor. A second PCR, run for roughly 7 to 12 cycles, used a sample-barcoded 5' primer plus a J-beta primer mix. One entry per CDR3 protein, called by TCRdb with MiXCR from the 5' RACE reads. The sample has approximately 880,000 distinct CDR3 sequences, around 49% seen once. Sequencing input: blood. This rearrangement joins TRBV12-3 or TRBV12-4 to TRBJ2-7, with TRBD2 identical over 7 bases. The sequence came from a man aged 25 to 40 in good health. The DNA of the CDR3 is TGTGCCAGCAGCCGAGCCCTTGCGGGGGTTCGGGAGCAGTACTTC. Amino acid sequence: CASSRALAGVREQYF.